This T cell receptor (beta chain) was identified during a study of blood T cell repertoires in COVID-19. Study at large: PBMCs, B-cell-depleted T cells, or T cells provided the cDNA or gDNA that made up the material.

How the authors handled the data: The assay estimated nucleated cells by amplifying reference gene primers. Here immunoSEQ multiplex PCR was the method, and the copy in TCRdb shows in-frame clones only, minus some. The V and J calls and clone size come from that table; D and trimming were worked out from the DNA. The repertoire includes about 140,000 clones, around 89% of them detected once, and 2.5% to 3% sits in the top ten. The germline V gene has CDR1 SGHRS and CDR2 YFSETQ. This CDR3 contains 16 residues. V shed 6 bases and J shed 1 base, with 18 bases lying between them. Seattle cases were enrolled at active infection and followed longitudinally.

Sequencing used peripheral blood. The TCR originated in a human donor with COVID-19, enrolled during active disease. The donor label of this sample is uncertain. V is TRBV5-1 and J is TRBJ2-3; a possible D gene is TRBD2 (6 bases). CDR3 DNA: TGCGCCAGCAAACAGACGTCTAGCGACCGCACAGATACGCAGTATTTT. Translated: CASKQTSSDRTDTQYF.